This TCR beta chain was sequenced for a study of cytomegalovirus exposure and HLA in healthy donors. Points from the study as a whole: In a later analysis, most CMV-associated TCR beta chains appeared HLA-restricted. V- and J-gene trimming in TCR beta was tied to a missense DCLRE1C variant by an analysis performed later. Reportedly, cytomegalovirus status was diagnosed with high sensitivity and specificity.

This clone was seen a handful of times. Its antigen is undetermined. The junction departs from the called germline gene at one end, perhaps through a read error. PCR employed 60 Vbeta and 13 Jbeta primers. Repertoires were generated with immunoSEQ multiplex PCR, while TCRdb's copy carries only in-frame clones and drops some. The repertoire has about 94,000 clones, around 66% of them found once; the top ten carry under 5%. What was sequenced was PBMCs. The sequence was collected from a man in his thirties or forties in good health and CMV-seronegative.

CDR3 sequence reads: CASNLGPNLAYEQYF. CDR3 DNA: TGTGCCAGCAACTTAGGGCCAAATCTAGCCTACGAGCAGTACTTC. The chain combines TRBV7-9 with TRBJ2-7; D call uncertain. From germline, CDR1 is SEHNR and CDR2 FQNEAQ (reference sequence). The length of the CDR3 is 15 residues.